The TCR beta chain under discussion was sequenced for a study of blood T cell repertoires in COVID-19. Categorization into cohorts depended on clinical history that participants reported. This CDR3 comprises 13 residues. The V end was cut by 4 bases, the J end by 3 bases, with 13 bases between. Looked up from germline, CDR1 is GTSNPN and CDR2 is SVGIG (reference sequence). The method was immunoSEQ multiplex PCR; TCRdb's version includes in-frame clones alone and lacks a portion of them. The data contain hundreds of thousands of clones, about 90% of them seen just once; the ten biggest clones take up 0.9% to 1.2%.

V is TRBV30 and J is TRBJ2-7; TRBD2 might be the D (6 bases). The sequence came from a woman younger than 45 who had recovered from COVID-19. Sequencing input: PBMCs or T cells enriched from blood (not recorded which). The CDR3 here is CAWTRGGLYEQYF. The CDR3 region has the DNA TGTGCCTGGACTCGGGGAGGCCTCTACGAGCAGTACTTC.